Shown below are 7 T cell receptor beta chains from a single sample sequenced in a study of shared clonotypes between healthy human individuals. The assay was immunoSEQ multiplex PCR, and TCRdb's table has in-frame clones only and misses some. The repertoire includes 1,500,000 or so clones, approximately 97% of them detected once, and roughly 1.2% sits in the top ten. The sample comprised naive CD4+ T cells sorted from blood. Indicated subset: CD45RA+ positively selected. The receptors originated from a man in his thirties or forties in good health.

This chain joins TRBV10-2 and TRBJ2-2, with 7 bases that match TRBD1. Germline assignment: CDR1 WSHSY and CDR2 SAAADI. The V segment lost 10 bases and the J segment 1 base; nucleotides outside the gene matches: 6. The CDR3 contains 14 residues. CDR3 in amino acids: CATTQGWNTGELFF. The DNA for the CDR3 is TGCGCCACGACACAGGGGTGGAACACCGGGGAGCTGTTTTTT.

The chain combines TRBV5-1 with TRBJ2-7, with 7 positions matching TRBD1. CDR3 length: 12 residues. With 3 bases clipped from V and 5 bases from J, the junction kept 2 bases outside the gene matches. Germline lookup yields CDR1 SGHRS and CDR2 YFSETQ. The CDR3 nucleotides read TGCGCCAGCAGCTACACAGGGGACGAGCAGTACTTC. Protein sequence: CASSYTGDEQYF.

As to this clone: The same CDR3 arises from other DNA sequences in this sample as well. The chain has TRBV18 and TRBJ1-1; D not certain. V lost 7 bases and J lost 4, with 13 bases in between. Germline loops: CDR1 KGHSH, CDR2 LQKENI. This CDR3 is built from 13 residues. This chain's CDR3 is CASFPGGGTEAFF. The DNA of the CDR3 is TGTGCCAGCTTTCCGGGAGGAGGCACTGAAGCTTTCTTT.

CDR3 protein: CASKGLAGGSSSYNEQFF. The CDR3 bases are TGCGCCAGCAAGGGGCTAGCGGGAGGTTCGAGCTCCTACAATGAGCAGTTCTTC. This chain joins TRBV5-1 and TRBJ2-1; TRBD2 aligns across 11 bases. Germline V lookup: CDR1 SGHRS, CDR2 YFSETQ. CDR3 length equals 18 residues. V shed 6 bases, J shed 0 bases, and the junction held 11 bases outside the gene matches.

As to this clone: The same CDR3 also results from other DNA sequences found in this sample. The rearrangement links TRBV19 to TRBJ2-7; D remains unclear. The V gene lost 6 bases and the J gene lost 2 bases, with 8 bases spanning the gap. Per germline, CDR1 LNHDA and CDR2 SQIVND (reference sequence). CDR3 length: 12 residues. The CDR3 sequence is CASSRTPYEQYF. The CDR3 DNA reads TGTGCCAGTAGCAGAACTCCCTACGAGCAGTACTTC.

The DNA for the CDR3 is TGTGCCAGCAGTCTGTTGGGACTAGCGGGCTCAAGCCCGGTCTACAATGAGCAGTTCTTC. This sequence encodes CASSLLGLAGSSPVYNEQFF. V gene TRBV27 combines with J gene TRBJ2-1; the match to TRBD2 covers 12 bases. This CDR3 is 20 amino acids long. Trimming took 5 bases from V and 3 from J; bases not matched to a gene: 17. Germline CDR1 is MNHEY and CDR2 is SMNVEV (reference sequence).

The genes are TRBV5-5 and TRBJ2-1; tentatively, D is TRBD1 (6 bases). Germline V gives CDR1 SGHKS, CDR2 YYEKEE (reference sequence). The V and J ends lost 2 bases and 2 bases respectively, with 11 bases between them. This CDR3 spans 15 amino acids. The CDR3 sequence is CASSLTHRAYNEQFF. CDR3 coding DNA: TGTGCCAGCAGCTTAACCCACAGGGCCTACAATGAGCAGTTCTTC.